Shown below are 19 T cell receptor beta chains from a single sample sequenced in a study of blood T cell repertoires in COVID-19. The method was immunoSEQ multiplex PCR; TCRdb's version includes in-frame clones alone and lacks a portion of them. The table lists roughly 430,000 clones, roughly 88% of them singletons, with roughly 2% in the top ten. The sequencing input was PBMCs or T cells enriched from blood (not recorded which). These receptors were obtained from a woman aged 40 to 55 with acute COVID-19.

This clone was counted between two and nine times. The rearrangement links TRBV7-9 to TRBJ2-7, with TRBD1 as a possible D gene (6 bases). The germline V gene has CDR1 SEHNR and CDR2 FQNEAQ (reference sequence). This CDR3 has 14 residues. The ends were cut back, 5 bases at V and 7 bases at J, with 18 bases in the middle. CDR3 region: CASSVLRTADEQYF. Written as DNA, the CDR3 is TGTGCCAGCAGCGTCTTACGGACAGCGGATGAGCAGTACTTC. Looking up the rest from reference TRBV7-9 and TRBJ2-7 gives the full variable domain: DTGVSQNPRHKITKRGQNVTFRCDPISEHNRLYWYRQTLGQGPEFLTYFQNEAQLEKSRLLSDRFSAERPKGSFSTLEIQRTEQGDSAMYLCASSVLRTADEQYFGPGTRLTVT.

V usage is TRBV3-1 (or the pseudogene TRBV3-2) and J usage is TRBJ1-5; TRBD1 might be the D (6 bases). Between the trimmed V and J ends, which lost 4 bases and 4 bases, there was a span of 11 bases. Germline assignment: CDR1 LGHDT and CDR2 YNNKEL (reference sequence). This CDR3 has 14 residues. In DNA, the CDR3 is TGTGCCAGCAGCCGAACGGACAGTAATCAGCCCCAGCATTTT. Its protein product is CASSRTDSNQPQHF.

This clone appeared once. V gene TRBV27 combines with J gene TRBJ1-2; D is unresolved. This CDR3 has 12 amino acids. Trimming shortened V by 8 bases and J by 2 bases, and 9 bases separated the two germline ends. Germline CDR1 and CDR2: MNHEY and SMNVEV (reference sequence). CDR3 DNA sequence: TGTGCCAGCGGCACAGAAAACTATGGCTACACCTTC. Protein product: CASGTENYGYTF.

V is TRBV7-9 and J is TRBJ2-7; unclear D gene. V lost 0 bases and J 6 bases, leaving 3 bases between the germline ends. Germline-derived CDR1 and CDR2 are SEHNR and FQNEAQ (reference sequence). There are 11 residues in the CDR3. DNA for the CDR3: TGTGCCAGCAGCTTAGCGGCCGAGCAGTACTTC. Translated, it gives CASSLAAEQYF. The complete variable domain, with remaining parts taken from reference TRBV7-9 and TRBJ2-7, reads DTGVSQNPRHKITKRGQNVTFRCDPISEHNRLYWYRQTLGQGPEFLTYFQNEAQLEKSRLLSDRFSAERPKGSFSTLEIQRTEQGDSAMYLCASSLAAEQYFGPGTRLTVT.

The V and J genes are TRBV11-2 and TRBJ1-1; possibly TRBD1 for D (5 bases). CDR1 SGHAT and CDR2 FQNNGV come from the germline V gene. Deletions cut 3 bases from V and 7 bases from J, with 15 bases between. This CDR3 has 14 residues. The CDR3 here is CASSLRGAGDEAFF. For the CDR3, the DNA is TGTGCCAGCAGCTTGAGAGGTGCGGGGGATGAAGCTTTCTTT. Full variable domain (missing parts from reference TRBV11-2 and TRBJ1-1): EAGVAQSPRYKIIEKRQSVAFWCNPISGHATLYWYQQILGQGPKLLIQFQNNGVVDDSQLPKDRFSAERLKGVDSTLKIQPAKLEDSAVYLCASSLRGAGDEAFFGQGTRLTVV.

This sequence joins TRBV29-1 and TRBJ1-2, with D possibly being TRBD1 (6 bases). The germline V gene encodes CDR1 SQVTM and CDR2 ANQGSEA. The V and J ends lost 8 bases and 6 bases respectively, with 16 bases between them. The CDR3 consists of 12 residues. CDR3 sequence: CSFGGQAHGYTF. Written as DNA, the CDR3 is TGCAGCTTTGGGGGGCAAGCACATGGCTACACCTTC.

V and J are TRBV5-5 and TRBJ2-7; 8 bases line up with TRBD2. Unmatched junction bases numbered 4, after V lost 3 bases and J lost 2 bases. From germline, CDR1 is SGHKS and CDR2 YYEKEE (reference sequence). The CDR3 runs 14 residues. CDR3 DNA sequence: TGTGCCAGCAGCTCCGGAGCGGGGGCCTACGAGCAGTACTTC. The encoded protein is CASSSGAGAYEQYF.

About this clone: Other DNA variants within this sample encode the same CDR3. The chain uses TRBV5-1 and TRBJ1-2; D remains unclear. V lost 5 bases and J 4 bases, leaving 12 bases between the germline ends. The CDR3 sequence is 13 residues long. Looked up from germline, CDR1 is SGHRS and CDR2 is YFSETQ. As DNA, the CDR3 is TGCGCCAGCAGACTAGACGGAGGCTATGGCTACACCTTC. This gives the protein CASRLDGGYGYTF.

The chain is built from TRBV6-1 and TRBJ2-7, with TRBD1 identical over 10 bases. CDR1 and CDR2 from the germline V gene are MNHNS and SASEGT. V was clipped by 0 bases and J by 6 bases; unmatched bases: 11. CDR3 size: 17 residues. This CDR3 is CASSEAQDRGLGGEQYF. CDR3 sequence (DNA): TGTGCCAGCAGTGAAGCGCAAGACAGGGGGCTAGGCGGCGAGCAGTACTTC.

This chain links TRBV5-1 with TRBJ1-1; TRBD1 is a possible D gene (6 bases). Looked up from germline, CDR1 is SGHRS and CDR2 is YFSETQ. This CDR3 has 17 amino acids. Deletions cut 2 bases from V and 4 bases from J, with 21 bases between. The CDR3 protein is CASSFNPQGRGGTEAFF. The CDR3 DNA is TGCGCCAGCAGCTTCAACCCCCAGGGTCGAGGGGGCACTGAAGCTTTCTTT. Full variable domain (missing parts from reference TRBV5-1 and TRBJ1-1): KAGVTQTPRYLIKTRGQQVTLSCSPISGHRSVSWYQQTPGQGLQFLFEYFSETQRNKGNFPGRFSGRQFSNSRSEMNVSTLELGDSALYLCASSFNPQGRGGTEAFFGQGTRLTVV.

The rearrangement joins TRBV28 to TRBJ1-4; 8 bases map to TRBD1. The CDR3 extends over 15 amino acids. The V segment lost 5 bases and the J segment 8 bases; nucleotides outside the gene matches: 10. Germline V lookup: CDR1 MDHEN, CDR2 SYDVKM. CDR3 nucleotide sequence: TGTGCCAGCAGTATTCTCAGGGGGCGTCGGGAAAAACTGTTTTTT. It yields the protein CASSILRGRREKLFF.

To note about this clone: The sample carries other DNA sequences with the same CDR3. This chain's CDR3 is CASSIADQPQHF. The CDR3 nucleotides read TGTGCCAGTAGTATAGCTGATCAGCCCCAGCATTTT. This rearrangement joins TRBV19 to TRBJ1-5; no definite D call. Trimming shortened V by 1 base and J by 5 bases, and 3 bases separated the two germline ends. Germline lookup yields CDR1 LNHDA and CDR2 SQIVND (reference sequence). The CDR3 is made up of 12 amino acids.

The gene calls are TRBV6-1 and TRBJ2-7; D gene uncertain. Trimming pared 4 bases from V and 0 bases from J, leaving 16 bases between. In germline, CDR1 is MNHNS, CDR2 SASEGT. The CDR3 contains 16 residues. CDR3 protein: CASSARYGSSSYEQYF. The CDR3 nucleotides read TGTGCCAGCAGTGCTCGGTACGGTTCGAGCTCCTACGAGCAGTACTTC.

For the CDR3, the DNA is TGTGCCAGCTCACTTACGGGGACAGGGGGCCCGCCCTATGAAAAACTGTTTTTT. Translating gives CASSLTGTGGPPYEKLFF. V is TRBV18 and J is TRBJ1-4; 12 bases are a match to TRBD1. This CDR3 comprises 18 residues. Looked up from germline, CDR1 is KGHSH and CDR2 is LQKENI. Losses at the gene ends were 4 bases for V and 6 bases for J; bases not matched to a gene: 12.

V usage is TRBV30 and J usage is TRBJ2-3; possibly TRBD2 for D (7 bases). The V gene's germline CDR1 is GTSNPN and CDR2 SVGIG (reference sequence). The ends were cut back, 0 bases at V and 5 bases at J, with 15 bases in the middle. The CDR3 has 15 amino acids. The CDR3 nucleotides are TGTGCCTGGAGTGTACTCGGAGGGGGGGGAGATACGCAGTATTTT. Translation: CAWSVLGGGGDTQYF. The whole variable domain, filled in from reference TRBV30 and TRBJ2-3, reads SQTIHQWPATLVQPVGSPLSLECTVEGTSNPNLYWYRQAAGRGLQLLFYSVGIGQISSEVPQNLSASRPQDRQFILSSKKLLLSDSGFYLCAWSVLGGGGDTQYFGPGTRLTVL.

This sequence joins TRBV2 and TRBJ2-1; 8 positions agree with TRBD2. Germline CDR1 reads SNHLY; CDR2 reads FYNNEI. The CDR3 length is 15 residues. The ends lost 7 bases at V and 9 bases at J; junction bases unmatched: 14. The CDR3 sequence: CASNLPGTSSAEQFF. For the CDR3, the DNA is TGTGCCAGCAACCTCCCCGGGACTAGTTCGGCTGAGCAGTTCTTC.

This clone appeared a single time. This rearrangement joins TRBV5-1 to TRBJ1-4, with 7 bases that match TRBD1. This CDR3 has 16 amino acids. Per the germline V gene, CDR1 is SGHRS and CDR2 is YFSETQ. V lost 5 bases and J lost 0; bases outside the gene matches: 7. CDR3 nucleotides: TGCGCCAGCAGACCGACAGGGACAGCAACTAATGAAAAACTGTTTTTT. This sequence encodes CASRPTGTATNEKLFF.

The chain couples TRBV21-1 to TRBJ1-2; the DNA was not compared with TRBD1, the D call given in the table. TRBV21-1 is a pseudogene segment. This CDR3 contains 15 residues. The CDR3, as DNA: TGTGCCAGCAGCAAAGTATTCAGGCCGAGCTATGGCTACACCTTC. It encodes CASSKVFRPSYGYTF.

J is TRBJ2-7 and V is TRBV7-9; D possibly corresponds to TRBD1 (5 bases). Trimming left V 6 bases short and J 5 bases short, with 20 bases between. The CDR3 runs to 15 residues. Germline CDR1 is SEHNR and CDR2 is FQNEAQ (reference sequence). This chain's CDR3 is CASRSAGFSGHEQYF. Here the CDR3 DNA reads TGTGCCAGCAGATCCGCAGGGTTCTCGGGCCACGAGCAGTACTTC.